A selection of T cell receptor beta chains follows, all from one sample in a study of blood T cell repertoires in COVID-19. Libraries were prepared by immunoSEQ multiplex PCR; TCRdb keeps only in-frame clonotypes and omits some of them. The top ten clones hold about 15% of a sample with more than 150,000 clones, around 84% of them seen once. The sequenced sample consisted of peripheral blood. Receptors originate from a man aged 25-45 years with active or convalescent COVID-19. Both conserved end residues are part of each CDR3. Fields, in order: clone size, V gene, D gene, J gene, CDR3 DNA, CDR3 protein. A D gene is named only where the DNA matches it firmly. Size is omitted from some rows. Given values are once, few, many or a class for expanded clones.

once	TRBV5-6	NA	TRBJ2-6	TGTGCCAGCAGCTTCCAGGGGAGAGGGGCCAACGTCCTGACTTTC	CASSFQGRGANVLTF
once	TRBV7-3	TRBD2	TRBJ2-1	TGTGCCAGCAGCACCTTAGCGGGGGCGACCCGGAATGAGCAGTTCTTC	CASSTLAGATRNEQFF
NA	TRBV6-1	TRBD2	TRBJ2-7	TGTGCCAGCAGTGTAATTGCTGGCGGGAGGGGATCCTACGAGCAGTACTTC	CASSVIAGGRGSYEQYF
few	TRBV27	TRBD1	TRBJ1-5	TGTGCCAGCAGTTTATCACAGGGACAGGGTCATCAGCCCCAGCATTTT	CASSLSQGQGHQPQHF
NA	TRBV2	NA	TRBJ1-2	TGTGCCAGTGCCAGACAGATTCCTAGAGAGGGCTACACCTTC	CASARQIPREGYTF
once	TRBV6-5	NA	TRBJ1-1	TGTGCCAGCAGTTTCGGACGGGTGGGGGCCACTGAAGCTTTCTTT	CASSFGRVGATEAFF
NA	TRBV12-3/TRBV12-4	NA	TRBJ2-2	TGTGCCAGCAGTTCTAACACCGGGGAGCTGTTTTTT	CASSSNTGELFF
NA	TRBV10-3	TRBD2	TRBJ2-2	TGTGCCATCAGTGGCGGGAGGTCGAACACCGGGGAGCTGTTTTTT	CAISGGRSNTGELFF
once	TRBV12-3/TRBV12-4	NA	TRBJ1-5	TGTGCCAGCAGTGTGGGACTTGGTCAGCCCCAGCATTTT	CASSVGLGQPQHF
NA	TRBV7-8	NA	TRBJ1-2	TGTGCCAGCAGCCAACAGGGAGATGGCTACACCTTC	CASSQQGDGYTF
NA	TRBV9	NA	TRBJ1-2	TGTGCCAGCAGCGTAACAGGCCAGGGAAACTATGGCTACACCTTC	CASSVTGQGNYGYTF
NA	TRBV2	NA	TRBJ1-4	TGTGCCAGCAGTGAAGCCGTGGATTGGGCAGGGAATGAAAAACTGTTTTTT	CASSEAVDWAGNEKLFF
NA	TRBV7-9	TRBD2	TRBJ2-3	TGTGCCAGCAGACTAATAGCGGGAGCGACCACAGATACGCAGTATTTT	CASRLIAGATTDTQYF
few	TRBV12-5	NA	TRBJ2-7	TGTGCTAGTGGGGACGGAGGCTACGAGCAGTACTTC	CASGDGGYEQYF
NA	TRBV6-5	NA	TRBJ2-1	TGTGCCAGCAGTTACTCGACGGACTTCGAGTTCTTC	CASSYSTDFEFF
NA	TRBV10-2	NA	TRBJ2-6	TGCGCCAGCAGCCCTGCGGGGGCCAACGTCCTGACTTTC	CASSPAGANVLTF
NA	TRBV30	NA	TRBJ2-7	TGTGCCTGGACGTCGAAAAGGGGCTCCTACGAGCAGTACTTC	CAWTSKRGSYEQYF
NA	TRBV2	TRBD2	TRBJ2-1	TGTGCCAGCAGTCGGGGACTAGACCTGGTCGGGATGGGTAGTAAGCAGTTCTTC	CASSRGLDLVGMGSKQFF
once	TRBV9	TRBD2	TRBJ2-3	TGTGCCAGCAGCGAAGCGGGGAGGTGGGATACGCAGTATTTT	CASSEAGRWDTQYF
NA	TRBV10-3	TRBD1	TRBJ1-1	TGTGCCATCAGTTTGGGACAGGACCGAGGAGCTTTCTTT	CAISLGQDRGAFF
NA	TRBV30	TRBD2	TRBJ2-1	TGTGCCTGGAGCGAGCGGGGGGGCAGGAATGAGCAGTTCTTC	CAWSERGGRNEQFF
NA	TRBV24-1	TRBD1	TRBJ1-5	TGTGCCACCAGTGGAGCCGGGACAGCATATAGCAATCAGCCCCAGCATTTT	CATSGAGTAYSNQPQHF
NA	TRBV5-4	TRBD1	TRBJ1-4	TGTGCCAGCAGCTTGGCGGACAGGCGGAATGAAAAACTGTTTTTT	CASSLADRRNEKLFF
NA	TRBV28	TRBD1	TRBJ1-1	TGTGCCAGCAGTCCCGGGACAGGGATGAACACTGAAGCTTTCTTT	CASSPGTGMNTEAFF